This T cell receptor beta chain was sequenced for a study of T cell repertoires in urothelial bladder cancer (dated by TCRdb to the late 2010s). For context, the study as a whole: Of the approximately 12 resected lesions, three were clinical stage cT0, three were cTa, three were cT1 and three were cT2 or greater. Eleven to twelve patients who had bladder lesions and were undergoing transurethral resection were prospectively identified. About twelve resected bladder lesions, made up of urothelial carcinoma (UC+) and benign (UC-) specimens, were studied. TCR repertoire clonality in bladder tumors was compared with TCR repertoire clonality in benign bladder inflammation. Paper-wide results and their limitations: Fewer T cells were found in urothelial carcinoma specimens than in benign specimens, with medians of roughly 6,100 and 27,000, respectively. In carcinoma specimens, one T-cell clone made up as much as 17% of infiltrating lymphocytes, versus more than 1.5% in benign specimens. Median tumor infiltrating lymphocyte percentage was approximately 2.2% in carcinoma specimens and approximately 12% in benign specimens.

The TCR beta chain CDR3 region was sequenced with the immunoSEQ assay. As for the authors' bioinformatics: T-cell fraction, clonal dominance and maximum TCR clone frequency were calculated for each specimen. TCRdb obtained this table from immuneACCESS and retained in-frame rearrangements with V and J assigned. These tables miss some clones; where compared with another copy, unresolved V genes account for less than half of the shortfall, and the remainder is unexplained. The V and J calls and clone size were taken over from that table, and D and trimming were inferred from the DNA. For this sample there are roughly 6,600 clones; about two thirds appear just once. The ten largest account for approximately 12% of the sample. About this clone itself: Its antigen target is currently unknown. It has no much larger one-base neighbor in the sample; base qualities were not kept.

The V end loses 6 bases and the J end loses 6 bases, and a stretch of 12 bases separates them. The germline V gene (reference sequence) provides CDR1 LNHDA and CDR2 SQIVND. From the cysteine through the phenylalanine, the CDR3 covers 13 amino acids. The retained sequence is limited to the CDR3, 39 bases, with the frame set at the first base. Bladder lesion specimens were obtained at transurethral resection and were stored at -80C. From bladder specimens obtained at transurethral resection, DNA was extracted. This receptor was obtained from a human donor with urothelial carcinoma. The rearranged segments are TRBV19 and TRBJ1-5; confidence is insufficient to name the D gene. Sequencing was carried out using tumor-infiltrating cells from bladder cancer. The CDR3: CASRLTGVQPQHF. The DNA sequence is given as TGTGCCAGTAGGTTAACGGGAGTTCAGCCCCAGCATTTT. With the rest looked up from the reference TRBV19 and TRBJ1-5 genes rather than sequenced, the full variable domain is DGGITQSPKYLFRKEGQNVTLSCEQNLNHDAMYWYRQDPGQGLRLIYYSQIVNDFQKGDIAEGYSVSREKKESFPLTVTSAQKNPTAFYLCASRLTGVQPQHFGDGTRLSIL.